A selection of T cell receptor beta chains follows, all from one sample in a study of T-cell reconstitution after alpha-beta-depleted transplantation in children. TCRdb fed the PCR reads into MiXCR, producing one record per CDR3 protein. Of 360,000 or so distinct CDR3 sequences in the sample, roughly 20% are singletons; the top ten hold around 3.9%. The source was PBMCs from the stem cell graft donor, collected from the stem cell graft. The receptors shown here come from a human donor who donated a stem cell graft to a child with acute myeloid leukemia. Each CDR3 is given with its conserved first and last residue. D genes are given only for firm matches. Expanded clones get a size class; other rows say once, few or many, or leave the size out.

CDR3	DNA	size	J	V	D
CASSAQGGGRGETQYF	TGCGCCAGCAGCGCCCAAGGCGGCGGGAGGGGGGAGACCCAGTACTTC	NA	TRBJ2-5	TRBV5-1	TRBD2
CASRRSGASYEQYF	TGTGCCAGCAGAAGAAGCGGGGCATCCTACGAGCAGTACTTC	few	TRBJ2-7	TRBV6-1	TRBD2
CASISKGELYNEQFF	TGTGCCAGCATCTCCAAAGGGGAACTATACAATGAGCAGTTCTTC	NA	TRBJ2-1	TRBV13	NA
CASSLEGKRLEQYF	TGTGCCAGCAGTTTAGAGGGGAAGCGGCTCGAGCAGTACTTC	NA	TRBJ2-7	TRBV28	NA
CASSRGQFSNYGYTF	TGTGCCAGCAGCAGGGGACAGTTTTCTAACTATGGCTACACCTTC	NA	TRBJ1-2	TRBV3-1	TRBD1
CASSQVAAGQGYEQFF	TGTGCCAGCAGCCAAGTTGCAGCGGGACAGGGTTACGAGCAGTTCTTC	few	TRBJ2-1	TRBV4-2	TRBD1
CASRNPGQDEKLFF	TGCGCCAGCAGAAATCCCGGGCAGGATGAAAAACTGTTTTTT	NA	TRBJ1-4	TRBV5-1	NA
CSAREQTGGHDTQYF	TGCAGTGCTAGAGAGCAAACAGGGGGCCATGATACGCAGTATTTT	NA	TRBJ2-3	TRBV20-1	TRBD1
CASSFSLAGWEETQYF	TGCGCCAGCAGCTTTAGCCTAGCGGGATGGGAAGAGACCCAGTACTTC	few	TRBJ2-5	TRBV5-1	TRBD2
CASSYSHGWGYEQYF	TGTGCCAGCAGTTACTCCCATGGCTGGGGCTACGAGCAGTACTTC	NA	TRBJ2-7	TRBV6-2/TRBV6-3	NA
CASRAKDRGYYEQYF	TGTGCCAGCAGGGCGAAGGACAGGGGGTACTACGAGCAGTACTTC	NA	TRBJ2-7	TRBV28	TRBD1
CASSSELAGSTFLYNEQFF	TGTGCCAGCAGCTCGGAACTAGCGGGAAGCACCTTCCTCTACAATGAGCAGTTCTTC	NA	TRBJ2-1	TRBV7-8	TRBD2
CASSSEISEQYF	TGTGCCAGCAGTTCTGAAATCTCCGAGCAGTACTTC	many	TRBJ2-7	TRBV12-3/TRBV12-4	NA
CASTPGQFASSLSYEQYF	TGTGCCAGCACCCCCGGACAATTTGCTAGCTCACTCTCCTACGAGCAGTACTTC	NA	TRBJ2-7	TRBV6-2/TRBV6-3	NA
CASTSAEGNEQFF	TGTGCCAGCACCTCAGCGGAGGGAAATGAGCAGTTCTTC	NA	TRBJ2-1	TRBV9	NA
CSARQADTQYF	TGCAGTGCTAGACAGGCGGATACGCAGTATTTT	many	TRBJ2-3	TRBV20-1	NA
CSARDPGGATYEQYF	TGCAGTGCTAGAGACCCGGGGGGGGCCACCTACGAGCAGTACTTC	few	TRBJ2-7	TRBV20-1	TRBD2
CASSLRSSGFSSYEQYF	TGTGCCAGCAGCTTAAGGTCTAGCGGTTTTAGCTCCTACGAGCAGTACTTC	few	TRBJ2-7	TRBV13	TRBD2
CASSRTGGANYNEQFF	TGTGCCAGCAGTCGGACAGGGGGCGCGAACTACAATGAGCAGTTCTTC	NA	TRBJ2-1	TRBV6-1	TRBD1
CASSLGVLASHNEQFF	TGTGCCAGCAGCTTAGGGGTGCTAGCTAGTCACAATGAGCAGTTCTTC	NA	TRBJ2-1	TRBV7-8	NA
CSARTSGRVNEQFF	TGCAGTGCCCGGACTAGCGGGAGGGTGAATGAGCAGTTCTTC	many	TRBJ2-1	TRBV20-1	TRBD2
CAISDVERETQYF	TGTGCCATCAGTGATGTTGAAAGGGAGACCCAGTACTTC	few	TRBJ2-5	TRBV10-3	NA
CSARATGRQSSYEQYF	TGCAGTGCTAGGGCCACCGGACGACAAAGCTCCTACGAGCAGTACTTC	NA	TRBJ2-7	TRBV20-1	NA
CAWSWASYEQYF	TGTGCCTGGAGTTGGGCCTCCTACGAGCAGTACTTC	many	TRBJ2-7	TRBV30	NA
CAIGFGFSYEQYF	TGTGCCATCGGGTTCGGGTTCTCCTACGAGCAGTACTTC	NA	TRBJ2-7	TRBV12-3/TRBV12-4	NA
CASSFPPGDTIYF	TGTGCCAGCAGTTTTCCCCCAGGGGACACCATATATTTT	NA	TRBJ1-3	TRBV12-3/TRBV12-4	NA
CASSVGTGRSDTQYF	TGTGCCAGCAGCGTTGGGACAGGAAGGTCAGATACGCAGTATTTT	many	TRBJ2-3	TRBV9	TRBD1
CSARSPNTEAFF	TGCAGTGCTAGGTCCCCGAACACTGAAGCTTTCTTT	few	TRBJ1-1	TRBV20-1	NA
CSVDGAGAGELFF	TGCAGCGTTGACGGAGCGGGAGCCGGGGAGCTGTTTTTT	many	TRBJ2-2	TRBV29-1	TRBD2
CASSQDLGYEQYF	TGTGCCAGCAGCCAAGATTTGGGCTACGAGCAGTACTTC	NA	TRBJ2-7	TRBV4-2	NA
CASSLDGKRHNEQFF	TGTGCCAGCAGTTTAGATGGTAAGAGGCACAATGAGCAGTTCTTC	NA	TRBJ2-1	TRBV12-3/TRBV12-4	NA
CSARDWASGNDEQFF	TGCAGTGCTAGAGATTGGGCTAGCGGGAACGATGAGCAGTTCTTC	NA	TRBJ2-1	TRBV20-1	TRBD2
CASSSENPTNYGYTF	TGTGCCAGCAGTTCGGAGAACCCTACTAACTATGGCTACACCTTC	NA	TRBJ1-2	TRBV6-2/TRBV6-3	NA
CASSNTGGETQYF	TGTGCCAGCAGTAATACAGGGGGAGAGACCCAGTACTTC	few	TRBJ2-5	TRBV28	TRBD1
CSVTQGAGGTEAFF	TGCAGCGTTACACAGGGGGCGGGTGGCACTGAAGCTTTCTTT	NA	TRBJ1-1	TRBV29-1	TRBD1
CASSLGGGNTIYF	TGTGCCAGCAGCCTCGGCGGTGGAAACACCATATATTTT	NA	TRBJ1-3	TRBV9	NA
CASRESPYNEQFF	TGTGCCAGCAGGGAGTCCCCCTACAATGAGCAGTTCTTC	NA	TRBJ2-1	TRBV12-3/TRBV12-4	NA
CASSQDWGAVQETQYF	TGCGCCAGCAGCCAAGATTGGGGAGCGGTTCAAGAGACCCAGTACTTC	few	TRBJ2-5	TRBV4-3	NA
CSADGPNEQFF	TGCAGTGCGGACGGCCCCAATGAGCAGTTCTTC	many	TRBJ2-1	TRBV20-1	NA
CASSQGGNQSPFF	TGCGCCAGCAGCCAAGGAGGGAATCAATCTCCGTTCTTC	many	TRBJ2-1	TRBV4-3	NA
CASSRKETQYF	TGTGCCAGCAGCCGGAAAGAGACCCAGTACTTC	NA	TRBJ2-5	TRBV5-5	NA
CASSGIAGTSYEQYF	TGTGCCAGCAGTGGTATAGCGGGAACCTCCTACGAGCAGTACTTC	few	TRBJ2-7	TRBV27	TRBD2
CSVGSSGLYTEAFF	TGCAGCGTTGGATCCTCAGGGCTCTACACTGAAGCTTTCTTT	NA	TRBJ1-1	TRBV29-1	NA
CASSNSGTDYNEQFF	TGTGCCAGCAGCAATAGCGGGACTGACTACAATGAGCAGTTCTTC	NA	TRBJ2-1	TRBV9	TRBD2
CASSFGPTGLGGGYTF	TGTGCCAGCAGTTTTGGTCCGACAGGGTTAGGTGGAGGCTACACCTTC	few	TRBJ1-2	TRBV12-3/TRBV12-4	TRBD1
CATSGVGLAGPYNEQFF	TGTGCCACCAGCGGAGTGGGACTAGCGGGACCCTACAATGAGCAGTTCTTC	few	TRBJ2-1	TRBV24-1	TRBD2
CATYGGNTEAFF	TGTGCCACGTACGGGGGGAACACTGAAGCTTTCTTT	few	TRBJ1-1	TRBV25-1	NA
CASSLDHLLNQPQHF	TGTGCCAGCAGCTTGGACCACCTCCTTAATCAGCCCCAGCATTTT	many	TRBJ1-5	TRBV7-2	NA